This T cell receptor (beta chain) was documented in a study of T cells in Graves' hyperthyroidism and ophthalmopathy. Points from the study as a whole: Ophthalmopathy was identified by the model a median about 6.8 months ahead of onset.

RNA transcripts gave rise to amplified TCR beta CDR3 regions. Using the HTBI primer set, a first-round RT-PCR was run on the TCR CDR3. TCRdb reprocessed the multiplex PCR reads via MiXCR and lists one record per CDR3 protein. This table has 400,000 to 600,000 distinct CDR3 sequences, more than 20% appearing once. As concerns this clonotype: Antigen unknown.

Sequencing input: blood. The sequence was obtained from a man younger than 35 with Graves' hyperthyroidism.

The CDR3 protein is CSARIHKEIAGELFF. Written as DNA, the CDR3 is TGCAGTGCTAGAATACACAAGGAGATTGCCGGGGAGCTGTTTTTT. The chain is built from TRBV20-1 and TRBJ2-2; no clear D. In germline, CDR1 is DFQATT, CDR2 SNEGSKA (reference sequence). There are 15 residues in the CDR3. The V end was cut by 2 bases, the J end by 6 bases, with 16 bases between.